One sample yielded the 28 T cell receptor beta chains listed below, sequenced in a study of vaccination effects on CD4 cells after COVID-19. Generated by immunoSEQ multiplex PCR, the TCRdb table keeps only in-frame clones and is missing some. In the table there are about 32,000 clones, approximately 72% of which are singletons. Antigens of these TCRs are unknown. In the ViraFEST assay, antigen-specific CD4+ clonotypes were identified by expansion after peptide-pool stimulation. Scientists isolated CD4+ T cells after a roughly ten-day culture period ended. Participants were given two doses of BNT162b2 or mRNA-1273 vaccine. Sequencing used CD4+ T cells from PBMCs cultured with HCoV-229E spike peptides, obtained after COVID-19 vaccination. Every receptor here comes from a human donor who received a COVID-19 vaccine.

The CDR3 nucleotides are TGTGCCAGCAGCCAACAATTGACAGATACGCAGTATTTT. Translated, it gives CASSQQLTDTQYF. The chain has TRBV14 and TRBJ2-3, with D unclear. This CDR3 comprises 13 residues. V was trimmed by 2 bases and J by 3 bases, leaving 6 bases between them. Germline V gives CDR1 SGHDN, CDR2 FVKESK.

V and J are TRBV5-1 and TRBJ2-2; D not resolved. The germline gives CDR1 SGHRS, CDR2 YFSETQ. The germline V and J ends were trimmed by 4 bases and 2 bases, with 6 bases remaining between them. The CDR3 is made up of 13 amino acids. CDR3 DNA: TGCGCCAGCAGCGGTTCTAACACCGGGGAGCTGTTTTTT. Residues: CASSGSNTGELFF. Drawing the rest from reference TRBV5-1 and TRBJ2-2, the complete variable domain is KAGVTQTPRYLIKTRGQQVTLSCSPISGHRSVSWYQQTPGQGLQFLFEYFSETQRNKGNFPGRFSGRQFSNSRSEMNVSTLELGDSALYLCASSGSNTGELFFGEGSRLTVL.

Here the CDR3 reads CASSIMNRQETQYF. The CDR3 region has the DNA TGTGCCAGTAGTATTATGAACCGCCAAGAGACCCAGTACTTC. The chain carries TRBV19 and TRBJ2-5; no clear D gene. Trimming removed 3 bases from V and 1 base from J, with 9 bases in between. This CDR3 region has 14 residues. Germline CDR1 and CDR2: LNHDA and SQIVND (reference sequence).

The chain is built from TRBV5-1 and TRBJ1-2; TRBD1 aligns across 7 bases. Losses at the gene ends were 4 bases for V and 2 bases for J; bases not matched to a gene: 8. The CDR3 spans 15 residues. Germline V gives CDR1 SGHRS, CDR2 YFSETQ. The CDR3 sequence is CASSLPGQQNYGYTF. CDR3 DNA: TGCGCCAGCAGCCTTCCGGGACAGCAAAACTATGGCTACACCTTC.

CDR3 sequence: CASSQDFRGPYNEQFF. The CDR3 nucleotides are TGTGCCAGCAGCCAAGATTTTCGAGGCCCCTACAATGAGCAGTTCTTC. The chain is built from TRBV3-1 (or the pseudogene TRBV3-2) and TRBJ2-1; no clear D. CDR3 size: 16 residues. Germline-derived CDR1 and CDR2 are LGHDT and YNNKEL (reference sequence). The V end lost 0 bases, the J end lost 2 bases, and 11 bases lay between the germline ends.

V gene TRBV6-5 combines with J gene TRBJ1-5; 9 positions agree with TRBD1. Per germline, CDR1 MNHEY and CDR2 SVGAGI. The CDR3 has 13 amino acids. V was clipped by 8 bases and J by 3 bases; unmatched bases: 2. CDR3 in DNA: TGTGCCAGCGGGGACAGGGCCAATCAGCCCCAGCATTTT. Encoded protein: CASGDRANQPQHF.

The V call is TRBV10-3, the J call TRBJ1-1; D is ambiguous. CDR1 and CDR2 (germline): ENHRY, SYGVKD. V lost 4 bases to trimming and J lost 1 base, with 10 bases between them. This CDR3 has 14 residues. The CDR3 nucleotides read TGTGCCATCAGTGCTGGGGAGGGGAACACTGAAGCTTTCTTT. As protein: CAISAGEGNTEAFF.

The rearrangement joins TRBV7-2 to TRBJ2-7, with unresolved D. V dropped 6 bases and J dropped 2 bases, with 17 bases sitting between them. The germline gives CDR1 SGHTA, CDR2 FQGNSA. CDR3 length equals 15 residues. The CDR3 DNA sequence: TGTGCCAGCAGTTTTGACGCGACGAACCCCTACGAGCAGTACTTC. Amino acids: CASSFDATNPYEQYF.

The V call is TRBV7-2, the J call TRBJ1-2; weak D call: TRBD1 (6 bases). The CDR3 loop spans 13 amino acids. The germline V gene has CDR1 SGHTA and CDR2 FQGNSA. The V and J ends lost 7 bases and 5 bases respectively, with 14 bases between them. Here the CDR3 DNA reads TGTGCCAGCACCACAGGGACGGGGTATGGCTACACCTTC. Translated: CASTTGTGYGYTF.

This sequence joins TRBV30 and TRBJ1-1; 7 nucleotides agree with TRBD1. The CDR3 consists of 13 residues. Germline V gene sequence: CDR1 GTSNPN, CDR2 SVGIG (reference sequence). With 4 bases clipped from V and 11 bases from J, the junction kept 13 bases outside the gene matches. CDR3 nucleotides: TGTGCCTGGACCCCAGGACAGGTAGTTCAGGCTTTCTTT. Amino acids: CAWTPGQVVQAFF.

The chain is built from TRBV6-5 and TRBJ2-3; D is possibly TRBD1 (5 bases). Germline V gene sequence: CDR1 MNHEY, CDR2 SVGAGI. V was clipped by 7 bases and J by 8 bases, with 7 bases between them. CDR3 size: 10 residues. CDR3 in amino acids: CASNQGTQYF. CDR3 nucleotides: TGTGCCAGCAACCAGGGTACGCAGTATTTT.

This clone was counted only a few times. The V and J genes are TRBV5-1 and TRBJ1-1; D may be TRBD1 (6 bases). V lost 0 bases and J lost 1, with 13 bases in between. CDR3 length equals 16 residues. Germline CDR1 is SGHRS and CDR2 is YFSETQ. Here the CDR3 reads CASSLEPTGTNTEAFF. CDR3 DNA: TGCGCCAGCAGCTTGGAGCCCACAGGGACGAACACTGAAGCTTTCTTT.

This chain connects TRBV12-3 or TRBV12-4 to TRBJ1-1; 10 bases are shared with TRBD1. V shed 6 bases, J shed 7 bases, and the junction held 5 bases outside the gene matches. The CDR3 has 13 amino acids. As DNA, the CDR3 is TGTGCCAGCAGCACCGGGACAGGGGTTGAAGCTTTCTTT. Amino acid sequence: CASSTGTGVEAFF.

The rearrangement links TRBV9 to TRBJ1-1, with TRBD1 matching over 8 bases. CDR3 length equals 15 residues. Trimming cost V 3 bases and J 1 base; bases outside gene matches: 5. Per germline, CDR1 SGDLS and CDR2 YYNGEE. The CDR3 DNA reads TGTGCCAGCAGCGGTTGGACAGGGTCGAACACTGAAGCTTTCTTT. Residues: CASSGWTGSNTEAFF.

J is TRBJ2-1 and V is TRBV7-6; 10 bases align to TRBD1. This CDR3 spans 16 amino acids. Germline V gene data show CDR1 as SGHVS and CDR2 as FNYEAQ. V was clipped by 1 base and J by 10 bases; unmatched bases: 10. In DNA, the CDR3 is TGTGCCAGCAGCTTAGTTGGGACAGGGGCTCTCTTCGAGCAGTTCTTC. Translating it yields CASSLVGTGALFEQFF.

The chain joins TRBV5-1 to TRBJ2-7, with 7 bases lining up with TRBD2. CDR3 length: 14 amino acids. Trimming took 0 bases from V and 3 from J; bases not matched to a gene: 3. CDR1 SGHRS and CDR2 YFSETQ come from the germline V gene. The CDR3 loop is CASSLEASGYEQYF. DNA for the CDR3: TGCGCCAGCAGCTTGGAAGCTAGCGGCTACGAGCAGTACTTC.

The chain is built from TRBV21-1 and TRBJ2-7; the D call in the table, TRBD2, was not verified against the DNA. TRBV21-1 is a listed pseudogene. This CDR3 is built from 15 residues. The CDR3 is CASSLDGLAVYEQYF. CDR3 in DNA: TGTGCCAGCAGCCTTGATGGGCTAGCGGTGTACGAGCAGTACTTC.

The chain carries TRBV28 and TRBJ1-1, with a weak D call TRBD1 (5 bases). The germline V gene encodes CDR1 MDHEN and CDR2 SYDVKM. This CDR3 is 14 amino acids long. V shed 7 bases and J shed 4 bases, with 16 bases lying between them. The CDR3 loop reads CASTAHGGGTEAFF. The CDR3 DNA reads as TGTGCCAGCACCGCCCACGGGGGTGGCACTGAAGCTTTCTTT.

The genes are TRBV25-1 and TRBJ2-3; D is uncertain. Trimming shortened V by 5 bases and J by 3 bases, and 15 bases separated the two germline ends. The CDR3 has 15 residues. Germline-derived CDR1 and CDR2 are MGHDK and SYGVNS. CDR3 in DNA: TGTGCCAGCAGTCCCCGAAAGGCAATGACAGATACGCAGTATTTT. This encodes CASSPRKAMTDTQYF.

CDR3 sequence: CASRRNRGPEPQHF. CDR3 sequence (DNA): TGTGCCAGCCGGAGGAACAGGGGCCCGGAGCCCCAGCATTTT. The J gene is TRBJ1-5, the V gene TRBV7-2, with 7 bases fitting TRBD1. The CDR3 sequence is 14 residues long. V shed 8 bases, J shed 8 bases, and the junction held 12 bases outside the gene matches. Germline-derived CDR1 and CDR2 are SGHTA and FQGNSA. Combining the CDR3 with reference TRBV7-2 and TRBJ1-5 gives the whole variable domain GAGVSQSPSNKVTEKGKDVELRCDPISGHTALYWYRQSLGQGLEFLIYFQGNSAPDKSGLPSDRFSAERTGGSVSTLTIQRTQQEDSAVYLCASRRNRGPEPQHFGDGTRLSIL.

The rearrangement uses TRBV10-3 and TRBJ1-1, with D maybe TRBD1 (6 bases). The germline V gene has CDR1 ENHRY and CDR2 SYGVKD. V was shortened by 4 bases and J by 0 bases, with 12 bases between the two germline ends. This CDR3 contains 15 residues. CDR3 in DNA: TGTGCCATCAGTGGGGCCGGGACACTGAACACTGAAGCTTTCTTT. Its translation: CAISGAGTLNTEAFF.

V usage is TRBV6-5 and J usage is TRBJ2-7; perhaps TRBD1 as D (6 bases). This CDR3 is 13 amino acids long. The V and J ends lost 10 bases and 0 bases respectively, with 13 bases between them. From germline, CDR1 is MNHEY and CDR2 SVGAGI. In DNA form, the CDR3 reads TGTGCCACCTCAGGGGTCCACTCCTACGAGCAGTACTTC. Translated: CATSGVHSYEQYF.

The V gene is TRBV5-1, the J gene TRBJ2-5; 10 nucleotides line up with TRBD1. The V gene's germline CDR1 is SGHRS and CDR2 YFSETQ. CDR3 size: 14 residues. The V gene end was trimmed by 9 bases and the J gene end by 5 bases; junction bases not matched to a gene: 10. The CDR3 region has the DNA TGCGCCACCTCACCGACAGGGGGCGGTGAGACCCAGTACTTC. Translating it yields CATSPTGGGETQYF. The variable domain in full, completed from reference TRBV5-1 and TRBJ2-5, reads KAGVTQTPRYLIKTRGQQVTLSCSPISGHRSVSWYQQTPGQGLQFLFEYFSETQRNKGNFPGRFSGRQFSNSRSEMNVSTLELGDSALYLCATSPTGGGETQYFGPGTRLLVL.

The rearrangement links TRBV30 to TRBJ2-7, with 8 bases lining up with TRBD1. V shed 0 bases and J 3 bases; nucleotides not matched to a gene: 4. Germline loops: CDR1 GTSNPN, CDR2 SVGIG (reference sequence). This CDR3 is 14 amino acids long. The CDR3 reads CAWSVGDRGYEQYF. In DNA, the CDR3 is TGTGCCTGGAGTGTAGGTGACAGGGGCTACGAGCAGTACTTC.

This chain uses TRBV9 with TRBJ1-5, with 8 positions matching TRBD1. The CDR3 is 16 residues long. V was pared by 4 bases and J by 0 bases, with 6 bases of the junction left unmatched. Germline assignment: CDR1 SGDLS and CDR2 YYNGEE. CDR3 loop: CASSPGTGGSNQPQHF. The CDR3 DNA is TGTGCCAGCAGCCCCGGAACAGGGGGTAGCAATCAGCCCCAGCATTTT. Looking up the rest from reference TRBV9 and TRBJ1-5 gives the full variable domain: DSGVTQTPKHLITATGQRVTLRCSPRSGDLSVYWYQQSLDQGLQFLIQYYNGEERAKGNILERFSAQQFPDLHSELNLSSLELGDSALYFCASSPGTGGSNQPQHFGDGTRLSIL.

This rearrangement joins TRBV5-4 to TRBJ2-5, with D perhaps TRBD2 (5 bases). The CDR3 loop spans 14 amino acids. Germline CDR1 reads SGHNT; CDR2 reads YYREEE (reference sequence). Trimming cost V 2 bases and J 5 bases, with 13 bases left between them. CDR3 in amino acids: CASSLMTERETQYF. The CDR3, as DNA: TGTGCCAGCAGCTTAATGACGGAGCGGGAGACCCAGTACTTC.

The genes are TRBV7-2 and TRBJ1-2, with 10 bases that match TRBD1. With V trimmed by 5 bases and J by 2 bases, 8 bases remained unmatched. Germline CDR1 is SGHTA and CDR2 is FQGNSA. The CDR3 is 16 amino acids. CDR3 DNA sequence: TGTGCCAGCAGCCTCGGGACAGGGGTAACAAACTATGGCTACACCTTC. Protein: CASSLGTGVTNYGYTF. The full variable domain, with the rest looked up from reference TRBV7-2 and TRBJ1-2, is GAGVSQSPSNKVTEKGKDVELRCDPISGHTALYWYRQSLGQGLEFLIYFQGNSAPDKSGLPSDRFSAERTGGSVSTLTIQRTQQEDSAVYLCASSLGTGVTNYGYTFGSGTRLTVV.

The gene calls are TRBV7-9 and TRBJ2-1; 13 bases are shared with TRBD2. V gave up 5 bases and J gave up 1 base; unmatched junction bases: 11. Germline CDR1 is SEHNR and CDR2 is FQNEAQ (reference sequence). The CDR3 has 19 amino acids. CDR3 coding DNA: TGTGCCAGCAGCCCGGGACTAGCGGGACTAGAGGGGTCCTACAATGAGCAGTTCTTC. Its protein is CASSPGLAGLEGSYNEQFF.